The present T cell receptor (beta chain) was sequenced within a study of T cell responses to AZD1222 COVID-19 vaccine. Produced via immunoSEQ multiplex PCR; TCRdb's table is partial and in-frame only. The sample includes about 97,000 clones, approximately 90% of them seen just once. CDR1 is MNHEY, CDR2 SVGEGT, per germline. The CDR3 loop spans 15 amino acids. Between the trimmed V and J ends, which lost 5 bases and 3 bases, there was a span of 17 bases. This clone appeared a single time. This TCR came from an adult in good health. J is TRBJ2-7 and V is TRBV6-2 or TRBV6-3, with D unclear. The material sequenced was peripheral blood, taken on day 0 of AZD1222 vaccination. The CDR3 here is CASSPRSSIGYEQYF. CDR3 nucleotide sequence: TGTGCCAGCAGTCCCCGCTCTTCGATAGGCTACGAGCAGTACTTC.